The rows below give T cell receptor beta chains drawn from one sample of a study of blood T cell repertoires in COVID-19. This table comes from immunoSEQ multiplex PCR, and its TCRdb copy is limited to in-frame clones, with some not included. Here the sample spans 250,000 or so clones, 87% being singletons. Sequencing input: peripheral blood. The receptors were sampled from a woman in her thirties or forties who had recovered from COVID-19. Each CDR3 is given with its conserved first and last residue. Fields, in order: D gene, clone size, V gene, J gene, CDR3 protein, CDR3 DNA. The D gene is left open where the match is weak. The listing skips clone size in some rows; elsewhere it reads once, few, many or a size class.

d_call: TRBD2
clone_size: .
v_call: TRBV5-1
j_call: TRBJ2-3
cdr3_aa: CASSRTTSGTTDTQYF
cdr3_nt: TGCGCCAGCAGCCGTACGACTAGCGGGACGACAGATACGCAGTATTTT

d_call: TRBD1
clone_size: few
v_call: TRBV29-1
j_call: TRBJ1-2
cdr3_aa: CSSGTEAQTGGYTF
cdr3_nt: TGCAGCTCCGGGACAGAGGCCCAGACGGGGGGCTACACCTTC

d_call: TRBD1
clone_size: once
v_call: TRBV5-1
j_call: TRBJ2-7
cdr3_aa: CASSLDRGVLGQYF
cdr3_nt: TGCGCCAGCAGCCTCGACAGGGGAGTTCTAGGGCAGTACTTC

d_call: .
clone_size: .
v_call: TRBV29-1
j_call: TRBJ2-5
cdr3_aa: CSVDSAVQETQYF
cdr3_nt: TGCAGCGTTGATTCCGCGGTCCAAGAGACCCAGTACTTC

d_call: .
clone_size: .
v_call: TRBV6-2/TRBV6-3
j_call: TRBJ1-5
cdr3_aa: CASSYFGVGQPQHF
cdr3_nt: TGTGCCAGCAGTTACTTCGGAGTGGGTCAGCCCCAGCATTTT

d_call: TRBD1
clone_size: .
v_call: TRBV28
j_call: TRBJ1-6
cdr3_aa: CASRTGGSSPLHF
cdr3_nt: TGTGCCAGCAGAACAGGGGGCAGTTCACCCCTCCACTTT

d_call: .
clone_size: .
v_call: TRBV11-2
j_call: TRBJ1-2
cdr3_aa: CASSLTWAPHGYTF
cdr3_nt: TGTGCCAGCAGCTTAACTTGGGCACCCCATGGCTACACCTTC

d_call: TRBD1
clone_size: once
v_call: TRBV7-9
j_call: TRBJ1-1
cdr3_aa: CASSLTGDTEAFF
cdr3_nt: TGTGCCAGCAGCCTTACAGGGGACACTGAAGCTTTCTTT

d_call: .
clone_size: .
v_call: TRBV7-9
j_call: TRBJ1-5
cdr3_aa: CASSPMAGGGNQPQHF
cdr3_nt: TGTGCCAGCAGCCCAATGGCCGGGGGAGGGAATCAGCCCCAGCATTTT

d_call: TRBD2
clone_size: .
v_call: TRBV10-3
j_call: TRBJ2-1
cdr3_aa: CAISAASGGGEQFF
cdr3_nt: TGTGCCATCAGTGCGGCTAGCGGGGGGGGTGAGCAGTTCTTC

d_call: TRBD1
clone_size: .
v_call: TRBV18
j_call: TRBJ2-2
cdr3_aa: CASSPVQSQGITGELFF
cdr3_nt: TGTGCCAGCTCACCAGTCCAGTCACAGGGGATCACCGGGGAGCTGTTTTTT

d_call: TRBD1
clone_size: .
v_call: TRBV19
j_call: TRBJ1-1
cdr3_aa: CASSIGGTGGNTEAFF
cdr3_nt: TGTGCCAGTAGTATAGGTGGGACAGGGGGGAACACTGAAGCTTTCTTT

d_call: .
clone_size: .
v_call: TRBV11-2
j_call: TRBJ1-3
cdr3_aa: CASSLVERSSGNTIYF
cdr3_nt: TGTGCCAGCAGCTTAGTCGAGAGGAGCTCTGGAAACACCATATATTTT

d_call: .
clone_size: .
v_call: TRBV2
j_call: TRBJ1-3
cdr3_aa: CASSGYRAAGGNTIYF
cdr3_nt: TGTGCCAGCAGTGGTTACCGGGCCGCGGGTGGAAACACCATATATTTT

d_call: .
clone_size: .
v_call: TRBV4-3
j_call: TRBJ1-2
cdr3_aa: CASSQGTGRGYGYTF
cdr3_nt: TGCGCCAGCAGCCAAGGAACAGGCAGGGGCTATGGCTACACCTTC

d_call: .
clone_size: .
v_call: TRBV10-2
j_call: TRBJ2-2
cdr3_aa: CASRWDIALNTGELFF
cdr3_nt: TGCGCCAGCAGATGGGACATTGCCCTGAACACCGGGGAGCTGTTTTTT

d_call: .
clone_size: .
v_call: TRBV6-4
j_call: TRBJ2-6
cdr3_aa: CASSDRVSGANVLTF
cdr3_nt: TGTGCCAGCAGTGACCGTGTTTCTGGGGCCAACGTCCTGACTTTC

d_call: TRBD2
clone_size: .
v_call: TRBV7-2
j_call: TRBJ2-1
cdr3_aa: CASSFGSGGLYNEQFF
cdr3_nt: TGTGCCAGCAGCTTTGGTAGCGGGGGCCTATACAATGAGCAGTTCTTC

d_call: .
clone_size: .
v_call: TRBV6-5
j_call: TRBJ2-7
cdr3_aa: CATRNRGLRDEQYF
cdr3_nt: TGTGCCACCCGGAACCGCGGTCTCAGGGACGAGCAGTACTTC

d_call: .
clone_size: .
v_call: TRBV19
j_call: TRBJ1-2
cdr3_aa: CASSIEGSLGYTF
cdr3_nt: TGTGCCAGTAGTATTGAGGGCAGCCTTGGCTACACCTTC

d_call: .
clone_size: .
v_call: TRBV27
j_call: TRBJ2-3
cdr3_aa: CASSSYYRTGDTQYF
cdr3_nt: TGTGCCAGCAGTTCTTATTACCGTACCGGAGATACGCAGTATTTT

d_call: .
clone_size: once
v_call: TRBV3-1/TRBV3-2
j_call: TRBJ1-4
cdr3_aa: CASSQGLSGVGANEKLFF
cdr3_nt: TGTGCCAGCAGCCAAGGTCTCAGCGGTGTTGGAGCTAATGAAAAACTGTTTTTT

d_call: TRBD2
clone_size: .
v_call: TRBV19
j_call: TRBJ2-1
cdr3_aa: CASSMTGGGNEQFF
cdr3_nt: TGTGCCAGTAGTATGACTGGCGGGGGCAATGAGCAGTTCTTC

d_call: TRBD1
clone_size: .
v_call: TRBV7-8
j_call: TRBJ1-1
cdr3_aa: CASSWAGQGSTEAFF
cdr3_nt: TGTGCCAGCAGCTGGGCGGGACAGGGGTCCACTGAAGCTTTCTTT

d_call: TRBD1
clone_size: .
v_call: TRBV9
j_call: TRBJ2-2
cdr3_aa: CASSNAGQGSAGELFF
cdr3_nt: TGTGCCAGCAGCAATGCGGGACAGGGGAGCGCCGGGGAGCTGTTTTTT

d_call: .
clone_size: .
v_call: TRBV5-6
j_call: TRBJ1-2
cdr3_aa: CASSLLLSVGYTF
cdr3_nt: TGTGCCAGCAGCTTGTTACTATCAGTAGGCTACACCTTC

d_call: .
clone_size: .
v_call: TRBV30
j_call: TRBJ1-3
cdr3_aa: CAWSVLESPGNTIYF
cdr3_nt: TGTGCCTGGAGTGTACTCGAGTCTCCGGGAAACACCATATATTTT

d_call: TRBD1
clone_size: .
v_call: TRBV24-1
j_call: TRBJ1-2
cdr3_aa: CATSESGTGGSYTF
cdr3_nt: TGTGCCACCAGTGAGTCGGGGACAGGGGGATCCTACACCTTC

d_call: .
clone_size: .
v_call: TRBV4-3
j_call: TRBJ2-2
cdr3_aa: CASSPQRGSTTGELFF
cdr3_nt: TGCGCCAGCAGCCCCCAACGGGGGTCGACCACCGGGGAGCTGTTTTTT

d_call: TRBD1
clone_size: .
v_call: TRBV5-6
j_call: TRBJ1-6
cdr3_aa: CASSRTGSSYNSPLHF
cdr3_nt: TGTGCCAGCAGCCGGACAGGGAGCTCCTATAATTCACCCCTCCACTTT

d_call: TRBD1
clone_size: .
v_call: TRBV9
j_call: TRBJ2-1
cdr3_aa: CASSDTGTGFRGSYNEQFF
cdr3_nt: TGTGCCAGCAGCGATACCGGGACAGGATTTCGGGGCTCCTACAATGAGCAGTTCTTC

d_call: .
clone_size: once
v_call: TRBV9
j_call: TRBJ1-3
cdr3_aa: CASSVADTIYF
cdr3_nt: TGTGCCAGCAGCGTAGCGGACACCATATATTTT

d_call: TRBD2
clone_size: .
v_call: TRBV18
j_call: TRBJ2-3
cdr3_aa: CASSRLAGGSTDTQYF
cdr3_nt: TGTGCCAGCTCAAGGCTAGCGGGGGGGAGCACAGATACGCAGTATTTT

d_call: TRBD1
clone_size: .
v_call: TRBV5-8
j_call: TRBJ2-5
cdr3_aa: CASSDQGARKTQYF
cdr3_nt: TGTGCCAGCAGCGATCAGGGGGCTAGGAAGACCCAGTACTTC

d_call: TRBD1
clone_size: .
v_call: TRBV15
j_call: TRBJ1-4
cdr3_aa: CATSRAQGAGTNEKLFF
cdr3_nt: TGTGCCACCAGCAGAGCACAGGGGGCGGGAACTAATGAAAAACTGTTTTTT

d_call: .
clone_size: .
v_call: TRBV6-5
j_call: TRBJ1-2
cdr3_aa: CASSYKGGQGRGYTF
cdr3_nt: TGTGCCAGCAGTTACAAAGGGGGTCAGGGCCGGGGCTACACCTTC

d_call: .
clone_size: .
v_call: TRBV5-1
j_call: TRBJ2-5
cdr3_aa: CASSLGWDLVGETQYF
cdr3_nt: TGCGCCAGCAGCTTGGGATGGGACTTGGTCGGGGAGACCCAGTACTTC

d_call: TRBD2
clone_size: .
v_call: TRBV7-9
j_call: TRBJ2-5
cdr3_aa: CASSRSGGRRETQYF
cdr3_nt: TGTGCCAGCAGCCGGAGCGGGGGGCGGCGTGAGACCCAGTACTTC

d_call: .
clone_size: .
v_call: TRBV9
j_call: TRBJ1-1
cdr3_aa: CASSFSGGGASGTEAFF
cdr3_nt: TGTGCCAGCAGCTTCAGTGGGGGGGGCGCGTCCGGCACTGAAGCTTTCTTT

d_call: .
clone_size: few
v_call: TRBV4-1
j_call: TRBJ2-2
cdr3_aa: CASSQSPAQSGTGELFF
cdr3_nt: TGCGCCAGCAGCCAAAGCCCGGCCCAGTCGGGGACCGGGGAGCTGTTTTTT

d_call: TRBD2
clone_size: .
v_call: TRBV5-1
j_call: TRBJ2-7
cdr3_aa: CASSKGLAGGSYEQYF
cdr3_nt: TGCGCCAGCAGCAAGGGACTAGCGGGGGGCTCCTACGAGCAGTACTTC

d_call: TRBD2
clone_size: .
v_call: TRBV7-8
j_call: TRBJ2-2
cdr3_aa: CASSFRLAGAWENTGELFF
cdr3_nt: TGTGCCAGCAGCTTCAGACTAGCGGGGGCGTGGGAGAACACCGGGGAGCTGTTTTTT

d_call: .
clone_size: .
v_call: TRBV6-5
j_call: TRBJ1-2
cdr3_aa: CASRDTVYGYTF
cdr3_nt: TGTGCCAGCCGAGACACGGTCTATGGCTACACCTTC

d_call: TRBD1
clone_size: .
v_call: TRBV2
j_call: TRBJ1-4
cdr3_aa: CASQPDRVGNEKLFF
cdr3_nt: TGTGCCAGCCAACCTGACAGGGTGGGAAATGAAAAACTGTTTTTT

d_call: .
clone_size: .
v_call: TRBV15
j_call: TRBJ1-3
cdr3_aa: CATSRDLGLGLNTIYF
cdr3_nt: TGTGCCACCAGCAGAGATTTGGGCTTGGGGCTAAACACCATATATTTT